The T cell receptor (beta chain) described here comes from a study of tumor-infiltrating lymphocytes in primary liver carcinoma. Study-wide background: There were tumors of stage T1-T3 N0M0, each 4.2 to 10 cm across. Sample yields, roughly 3.5 to 7.13 million productive TCRbeta reads, were similar across the tissue types. Study conclusions and caveats: Paired tumor-adjacent and tumor-blood samples overlapped less than tumor region pairs did. Tumor tissue displayed a significantly greater top-250-clone fraction than blood (p = 0.039).

The study co-extracted DNA and RNA from roughly 20-30 mg of unsorted bulk tissue. Priming with a constant-region primer yielded TCR beta cDNA from 400 to 500 ng total RNA. Slightly modified ARM-PCR, run as three nested multiplex PCR rounds, produced the TCR beta libraries. TCRdb analysed the multiplex PCR reads with MiXCR anew, one entry per CDR3 protein. The table lists some 87,000 distinct CDR3 sequences, just over 65% of them singletons. On this clonotype itself: Its matching antigen is unknown. A read error may be the cause here, since a much bigger clone is one base away.

This sequence was found in a man aged 35-49 years with primary liver carcinoma and hepatitis B virus infection. The sequenced material came from tumor-adjacent normal liver tissue.

CDR3 residues: CASRPIGNYGYTF. The CDR3 bases are TGTGCCAGTCGACCGATAGGGAACTATGGCTACACCTTC. The V call is TRBV19, the J call TRBJ1-2; D not certain. Germline CDR1 reads LNHDA; CDR2 reads SQIVND (reference sequence). V was trimmed by 8 bases and J by 2 bases, leaving 12 bases between them. The CDR3 is made up of 13 amino acids.